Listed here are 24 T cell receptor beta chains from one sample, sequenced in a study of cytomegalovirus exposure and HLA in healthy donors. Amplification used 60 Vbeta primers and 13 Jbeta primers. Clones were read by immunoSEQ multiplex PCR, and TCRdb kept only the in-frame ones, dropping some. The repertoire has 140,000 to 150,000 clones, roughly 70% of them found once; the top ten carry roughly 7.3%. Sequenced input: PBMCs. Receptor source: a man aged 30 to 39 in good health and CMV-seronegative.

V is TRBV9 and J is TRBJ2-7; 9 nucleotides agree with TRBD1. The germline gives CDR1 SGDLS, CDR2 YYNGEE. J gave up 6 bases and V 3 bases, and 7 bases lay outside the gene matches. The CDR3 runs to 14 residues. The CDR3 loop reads CASSAGDRAGEQYF. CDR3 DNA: TGTGCCAGCAGCGCGGGGGACAGGGCGGGCGAGCAGTACTTC. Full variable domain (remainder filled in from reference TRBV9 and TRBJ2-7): DSGVTQTPKHLITATGQRVTLRCSPRSGDLSVYWYQQSLDQGLQFLIQYYNGEERAKGNILERFSAQQFPDLHSELNLSSLELGDSALYFCASSAGDRAGEQYFGPGTRLTVT.

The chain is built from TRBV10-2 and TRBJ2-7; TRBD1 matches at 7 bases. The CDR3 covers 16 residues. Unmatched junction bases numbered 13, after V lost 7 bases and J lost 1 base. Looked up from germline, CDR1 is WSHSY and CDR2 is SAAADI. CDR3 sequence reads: CASTGGSMGTSYEQYF. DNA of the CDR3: TGCGCCAGCACAGGGGGTTCCATGGGCACTTCCTACGAGCAGTACTTC.

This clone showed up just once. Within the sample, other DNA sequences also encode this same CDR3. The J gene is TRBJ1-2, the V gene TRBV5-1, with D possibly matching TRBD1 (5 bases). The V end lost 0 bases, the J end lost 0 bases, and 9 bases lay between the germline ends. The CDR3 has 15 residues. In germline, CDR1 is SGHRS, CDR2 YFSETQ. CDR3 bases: TGCGCCAGCAGCTTGGGGGGCAGAGCTAACTATGGCTACACCTTC. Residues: CASSLGGRANYGYTF.

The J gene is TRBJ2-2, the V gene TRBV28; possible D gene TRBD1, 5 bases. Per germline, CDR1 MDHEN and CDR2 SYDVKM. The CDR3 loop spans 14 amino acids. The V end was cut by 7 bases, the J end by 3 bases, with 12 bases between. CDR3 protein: CASTSTEYTGELFF. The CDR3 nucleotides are TGTGCCAGCACCTCGACAGAATACACCGGGGAGCTGTTTTTT.

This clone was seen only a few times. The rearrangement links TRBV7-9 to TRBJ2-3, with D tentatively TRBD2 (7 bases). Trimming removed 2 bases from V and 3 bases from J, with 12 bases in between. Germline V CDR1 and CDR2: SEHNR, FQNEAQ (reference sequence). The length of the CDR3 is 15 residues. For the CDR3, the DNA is TGTGCCAGCAGCTTATCACAGGGAGGGACAGATACGCAGTATTTT. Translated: CASSLSQGGTDTQYF.

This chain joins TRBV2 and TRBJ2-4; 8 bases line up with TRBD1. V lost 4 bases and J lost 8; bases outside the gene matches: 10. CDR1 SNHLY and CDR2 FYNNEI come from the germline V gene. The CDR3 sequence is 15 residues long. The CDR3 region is CASSVRQGAWDIQYF. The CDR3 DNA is TGTGCCAGCAGTGTCCGGCAGGGGGCGTGGGACATTCAGTACTTC.

The CDR3 DNA is TGTGCCAGCATGGGACTACTATCCAATGAGCAGTTCTTC. It yields the protein CASMGLLSNEQFF. The chain has TRBV27 and TRBJ2-1; 7 bases align to TRBD2. V lost 7 bases, J lost 6 bases, and 6 bases stayed unmatched. Germline V gene lookup returns CDR1 MNHEY and CDR2 SMNVEV (reference sequence). The CDR3 is made up of 13 amino acids.

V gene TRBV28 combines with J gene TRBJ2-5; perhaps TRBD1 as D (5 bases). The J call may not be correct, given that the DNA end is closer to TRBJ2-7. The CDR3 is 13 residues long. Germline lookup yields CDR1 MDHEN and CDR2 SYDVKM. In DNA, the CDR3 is TGTGCCAGCAGTTTTCATTGGGGCGACGAGCAGTACTTC. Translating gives CASSFHWGDEQYF.

CDR3 nucleotides: TGTGCCATCAATCCGGGACAGGATTACACCGGGGAGCTGTTTTTT. It codes for CAINPGQDYTGELFF. The rearrangement links TRBV10-3 to TRBJ2-2; 8 nucleotides line up with TRBD1. The trim removed 7 bases at V and 3 bases at J, leaving 7 bases unmatched. The CDR3 sequence is 15 residues long. Germline loops: CDR1 ENHRY, CDR2 SYGVKD.

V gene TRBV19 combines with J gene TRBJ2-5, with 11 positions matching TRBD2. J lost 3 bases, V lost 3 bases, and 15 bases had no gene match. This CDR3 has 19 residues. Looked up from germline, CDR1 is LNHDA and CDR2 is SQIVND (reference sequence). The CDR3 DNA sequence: TGTGCCAGTAGTATCCGGTTTTTTGGGACTAGCGGAACTAAAGAGACCCAGTACTTC. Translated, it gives CASSIRFFGTSGTKETQYF.

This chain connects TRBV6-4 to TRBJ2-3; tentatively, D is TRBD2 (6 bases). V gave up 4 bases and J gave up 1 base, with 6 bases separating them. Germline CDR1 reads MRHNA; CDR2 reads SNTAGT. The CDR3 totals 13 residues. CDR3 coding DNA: TGTGCCAGCAGTGCTAGCGGCACAGATACGCAGTATTTT. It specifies CASSASGTDTQYF.

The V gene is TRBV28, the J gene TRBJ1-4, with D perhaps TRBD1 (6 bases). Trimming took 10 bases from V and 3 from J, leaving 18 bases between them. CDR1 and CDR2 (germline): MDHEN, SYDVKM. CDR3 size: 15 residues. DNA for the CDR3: TGTGCCACCACCGGAGAAGGGGGATCTAATGAAAAACTGTTTTTT. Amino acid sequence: CATTGEGGSNEKLFF.

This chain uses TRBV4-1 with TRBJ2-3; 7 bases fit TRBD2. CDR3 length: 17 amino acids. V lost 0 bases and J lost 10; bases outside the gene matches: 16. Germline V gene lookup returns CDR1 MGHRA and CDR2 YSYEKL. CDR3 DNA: TGCGCCAGCAGCCAAGATAAGCTAGCGGTGTATTCAAGTGCGCAGTATTTT. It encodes CASSQDKLAVYSSAQYF.

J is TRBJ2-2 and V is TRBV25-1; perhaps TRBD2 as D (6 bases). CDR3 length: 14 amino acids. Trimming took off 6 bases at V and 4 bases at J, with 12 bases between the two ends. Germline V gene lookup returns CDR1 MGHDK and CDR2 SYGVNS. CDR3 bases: TGTGCCAGCAGCCCTCACGGGAGCACCGGGGAGCTGTTTTTT. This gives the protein CASSPHGSTGELFF.

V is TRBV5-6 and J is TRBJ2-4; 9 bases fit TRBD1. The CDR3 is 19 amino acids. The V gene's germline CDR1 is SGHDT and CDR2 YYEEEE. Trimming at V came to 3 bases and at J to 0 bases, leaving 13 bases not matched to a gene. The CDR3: CASSSWTGASLVAKNIQYF. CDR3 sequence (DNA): TGTGCCAGCAGCTCTTGGACAGGGGCCTCTTTGGTAGCCAAAAACATTCAGTACTTC.

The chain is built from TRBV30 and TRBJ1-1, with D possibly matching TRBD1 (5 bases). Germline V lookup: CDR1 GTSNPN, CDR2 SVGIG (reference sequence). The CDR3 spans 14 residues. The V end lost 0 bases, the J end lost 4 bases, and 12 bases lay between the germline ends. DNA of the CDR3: TGTGCCTGGAGTGTACGGCGGAGGGGCACTGAAGCTTTCTTT. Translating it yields CAWSVRRRGTEAFF.

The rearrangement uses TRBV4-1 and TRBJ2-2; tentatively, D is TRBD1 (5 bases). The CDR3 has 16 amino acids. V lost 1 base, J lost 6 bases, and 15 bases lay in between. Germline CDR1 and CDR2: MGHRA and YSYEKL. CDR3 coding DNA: TGCGCCAGCAGCCAAGCCTTTTTCAGGGAAGCCGGGGAGCTGTTTTTT. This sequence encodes CASSQAFFREAGELFF.

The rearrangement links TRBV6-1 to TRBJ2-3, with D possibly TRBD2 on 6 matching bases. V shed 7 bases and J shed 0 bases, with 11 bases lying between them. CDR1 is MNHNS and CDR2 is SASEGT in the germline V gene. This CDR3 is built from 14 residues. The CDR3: CASIRDFSTDTQYF. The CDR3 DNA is TGTGCCAGCATAAGGGACTTCAGCACAGATACGCAGTATTTT.

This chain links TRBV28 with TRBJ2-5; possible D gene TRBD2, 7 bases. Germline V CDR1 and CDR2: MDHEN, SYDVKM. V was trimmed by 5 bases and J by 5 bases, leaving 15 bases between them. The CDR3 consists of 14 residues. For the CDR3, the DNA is TGTGCCAGCAGTCCTCTAGGGGGGGTTGAGACCCAGTACTTC. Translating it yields CASSPLGGVETQYF.

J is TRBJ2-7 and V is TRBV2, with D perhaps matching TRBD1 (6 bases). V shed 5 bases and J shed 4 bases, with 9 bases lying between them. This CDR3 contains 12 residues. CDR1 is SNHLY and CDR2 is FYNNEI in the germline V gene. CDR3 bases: TGTGCCAGCAGTAAAACAGGGTACGAGCAGTACTTC. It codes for CASSKTGYEQYF.

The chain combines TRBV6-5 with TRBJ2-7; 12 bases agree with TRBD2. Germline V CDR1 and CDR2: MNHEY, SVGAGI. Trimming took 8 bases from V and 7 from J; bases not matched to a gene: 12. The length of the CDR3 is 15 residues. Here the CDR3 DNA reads TGTGCCAGCGGACGACTAGCGGGAGTGATAGGTGAGCAGTACTTC. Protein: CASGRLAGVIGEQYF.

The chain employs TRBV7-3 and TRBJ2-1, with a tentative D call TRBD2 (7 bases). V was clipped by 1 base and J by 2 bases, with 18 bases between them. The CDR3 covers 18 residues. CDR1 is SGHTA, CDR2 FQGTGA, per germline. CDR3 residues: CASSLIPRGGLTYNEQFF. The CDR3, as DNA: TGTGCCAGCAGCTTAATCCCGAGGGGGGGATTGACCTACAATGAGCAGTTCTTC.

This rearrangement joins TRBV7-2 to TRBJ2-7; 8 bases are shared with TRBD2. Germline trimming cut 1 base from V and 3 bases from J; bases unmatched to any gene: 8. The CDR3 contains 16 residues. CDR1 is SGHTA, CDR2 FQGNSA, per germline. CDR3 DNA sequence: TGTGCCAGCAGCTTAGGTACGAGGAGCGGGGGCTACGAGCAGTACTTC. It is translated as CASSLGTRSGGYEQYF.

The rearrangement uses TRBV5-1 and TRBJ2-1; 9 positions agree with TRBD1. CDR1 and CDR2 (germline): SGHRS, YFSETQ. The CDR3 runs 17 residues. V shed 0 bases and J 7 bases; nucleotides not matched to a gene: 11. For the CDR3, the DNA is TGCGCCAGCAGCTTGGTACTTGGAGACAGGGGGGCGAATGAGCAGTTCTTC. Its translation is CASSLVLGDRGANEQFF.